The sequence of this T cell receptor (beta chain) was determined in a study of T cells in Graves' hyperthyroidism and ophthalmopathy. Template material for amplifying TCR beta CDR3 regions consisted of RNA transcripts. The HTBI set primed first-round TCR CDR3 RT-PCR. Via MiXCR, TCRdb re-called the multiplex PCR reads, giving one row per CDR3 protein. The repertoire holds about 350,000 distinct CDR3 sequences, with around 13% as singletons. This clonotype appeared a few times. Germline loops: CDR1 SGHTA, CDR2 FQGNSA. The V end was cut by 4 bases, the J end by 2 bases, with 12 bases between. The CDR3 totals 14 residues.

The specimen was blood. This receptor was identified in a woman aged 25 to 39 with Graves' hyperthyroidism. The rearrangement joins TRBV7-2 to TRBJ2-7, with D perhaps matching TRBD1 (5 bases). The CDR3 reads CASSSGWGPYEQYF. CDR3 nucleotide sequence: TGTGCCAGCAGCTCAGGGTGGGGCCCCTACGAGCAGTACTTC.